A single T cell receptor beta chain is shown here with its context. There are many counts of this clonotype. Its antigen is unknown. It has no much larger one-base neighbor in the sample; base qualities were not kept. V is cut by 7 bases and J by 1 base, and the space between the germline ends is 13 bases. The CDR1 and CDR2 encoded by the germline V gene (reference sequence) are DFQATT and SNEGSKA. The CDR3 runs 13 amino acids, cysteine and phenylalanine included. Only CDR3 DNA is held: 39 bases, read in frame from base 1. TCR beta CDR3 regions were amplified from RNA transcripts. The first round of RT-PCR for the TCR CDR3 was performed with the HTBI primer set and the Qiagen OneStep RT-PCR kit. The libraries were constructed in a second round of multiplex PCR and then size-selected and purified. The libraries were sequenced on an Illumina HiSeq2000 using paired-end 100 bp reads. The authors processed their data as follows. SOAPnuke was used to process the raw data, with reads discarded if the reads contained adapters or uncalled bases, had a mean Phred below 15, or lacked an exact constant-primer or identifier match. High-quality paired reads were merged using COPE v1.2.5, and each unique nucleotide sequence was defined as a clonotype. MiTCR v1.1 was used to align clonotypes to the IMGT TRBV, TRBD and TRBJ reference segments. Only V-J combinations with frequency above 0.0001, covering about 99% of repertoires, were analysed. A TCS score was defined as the ratio between F50 (clonal expansion) and ExV (chaos), using BLOSUM62-based TCRdist between CDR3 peptides within each V-J. Welch's t-statistics and random forest reduced some 510 V-J features to about 13, which were used in a naive Bayes classifier (R e1071). The similarity between thyroid and blood repertoires was quantified using the Morisita-Horn index. Starting from the raw public reads, TCRdb applied fastp trimming at Q25, assembled clones with MiXCR and retained in-frame beta chains. Rows matching on CDR3 protein sequence are summarized as one entry with the most common DNA and genes. These V and J calls derive from TCRdb rather than the authors' analysis. The sample table lists 530,000 or so distinct CDR3 sequences, about 43% of them with a count of one. Of the sample, roughly 7.7% falls within the top ten clones.

The data were taken from a study of T cells in Graves' hyperthyroidism and ophthalmopathy (dated by TCRdb to the late 2010s). About the study as a whole: A discovery cohort of roughly 100 patients, approximately 44 with Graves' ophthalmopathy and approximately 55 with stable Graves' hyperthyroidism, was used to find distinguishing TCR V-J signatures. In several Graves' hyperthyroidism patients, the study also compared T-cell repertoires from thyroid tissue with T-cell repertoires from blood. After blood sampling, hyperthyroidism patients were treated with methimazole at a starting dose of 30 mg daily, and ophthalmopathy patients were treated with high-dose intravenous methylprednisolone. The 100 or so discovery patients were randomly split 7:3 into training and test sets. Whether ophthalmopathy could be predicted prospectively was tested in an independent validation cohort made up of about 18 hyperthyroidism patients plus 17 patients who later progressed to ophthalmopathy. The paper describes TCR Vbeta CDR3 sequencing of 135 peripheral blood samples, made up of 40 to 45 ophthalmopathy patients, roughly 80 hyperthyroidism patients and roughly 17 progressor patients.

A patient counted as having stable Graves' hyperthyroidism if no progression to ophthalmopathy occurred over 18 months of follow-up. Hyperthyroidism patients were newly diagnosed, with disease duration under 2 months, and aged 18 to 65 years. Exclusion was applied to patients with uncontrolled infections, other autoimmune diseases, pregnancy or lactation. Clinical symptoms, serum thyroxine and TRAb, thyroid ultrasound, and orbital computed tomography formed the basis for the diagnoses. Total RNA was extracted using Trizol reagent, and RNA quality was assessed on an Agilent 2100 Bioanalyzer. Points the paper makes about the study in general: In validation, progression to ophthalmopathy was predicted by the model with 70% to 71% sensitivity and 72% to 85% specificity, a median of about 6.8 months before onset. A model built on a 13 V-J signature distinguished ophthalmopathy from stable hyperthyroidism, reaching about 89% sensitivity and around 82% specificity in cross-validation and 80%/75% in testing. Most expanded thyroid clonotypes (frequency above 0.001) were also detected in blood, suggesting blood repertoires may reflect thyroid immune responses. No statistical method was used to set the sample size in advance, and investigators knew the group allocation.

The receptor's source is a woman between 18 and 29 years old with Graves' hyperthyroidism. The sequencing sample was made of peripheral blood or thyroid tissue (not recorded which). The V and J genes are TRBV20-1 and TRBJ1-1; the D gene cannot be resolved reliably. The bases read TGCAGTGGCAACAGCGCTACGAACACTGAAGCTTTCTTT. It translates as CSGNSATNTEAFF.